The TCR beta chain under discussion was sequenced for a study of blood T cell repertoires in COVID-19 (TCRdb year 2020). At the level of the whole study: The collaborator samples originated in the United States, Italy and Spain and spanned the acute and convalescent phases of COVID-19. The prospective study material was composed of cDNA or gDNA derived from T cells, B-cell-depleted T cells, or PBMCs. Deeply sampled blood TCRbeta repertoires from subjects exposed to, actively infected with, or recovered from COVID-19 were included in the dataset. The repertoires were made available in a free public database intended to serve as a resource for research on the immune response to SARS-CoV-2. The samples were drawn from two sources: the first 160 participants of the ongoing ImmuneRACE study, and approximately 1,300 subjects contributed by 6 global collaborators. Nearly every sample came with metadata listing a de-identified subject ID, COVID-19 status, age in years and sex. HLA class I and class II types, where available, came from metadata supplied by the sample provider rather than from assay-based typing. The paper as a whole reports these results and caveats: How much clinical and demographic metadata was included differed by source and by participant, and the metadata was provided uncurated.

The germline V gene provides CDR1 LGHNA and CDR2 YSLEER. The cysteine opens and the phenylalanine closes a CDR3 of 16 amino acids. Only CDR3 DNA remains: 48 bases, in frame from the first base. Remarks on this clone: Its binding antigen is unknown. The junction departs from the called germline gene at one end, perhaps through a read error.

The immunoSEQ Assay, a bias-controlled multiplex PCR, was used to amplify TCRbeta CDR3 regions from genomic DNA. Per the original workflow: The number of nucleated cells in each sample was estimated by amplification of reference gene primers within the assay. To quantify the absolute abundance of each unique TCRbeta CDR3 rearrangement, sequence reads were collapsed and filtered. Productive Simpson clonality was computed per sample as the square root of Simpson's diversity index over productive rearrangements. The source is immuneACCESS, and TCRdb retained only in-frame sequences with V and J called. Part of the clones is not carried over; for the studies checked, unresolved V genes explain less than half of this, and the remainder is unexplained. D and trimming come from the DNA, and the V and J calls and clone size come from that table. The sample contains 75,000 to 90,000 clones, roughly 80% of them found a single time. Together, the top ten hold about 11% of the sample.

The collaborating institutions used their own protocols to collect whole blood in K2EDTA tubes. For TCRbeta analysis, collaborators shipped samples in one of three forms: frozen whole blood, isolated PBMCs, or DNA extracted from either of those sample types. The rearrangement joined TRBV4-3 to TRBJ2-1, with TRBD2 tentatively as D gene (6 bases match). Material: peripheral blood. This TCR derives from a woman in her forties with active or convalescent COVID-19. Here the CDR3 is given as CASSPQAGMVYHEQFF. The sequenced DNA is TGCGCCAGCAGCCCCCAGGCGGGGATGGTCTACCATGAGCAGTTCTTC.